Presented here are 3 T cell receptor beta chains from one specimen sequenced in a study of T cell repertoires in cytomegalovirus infection. TCRdb analysed the reads with MiXCR anew, one entry per CDR3 protein. The sample has about 920,000 distinct CDR3 sequences, approximately 31% seen once. No antigen has been assigned to these receptors. Sample: cultured CD8+ T cells from PBMCs, taken from culture after CMV antigen stimulation. The receptors were sampled from a human donor in good health (CMV status not recorded). Some clones in this sample may be carry-over from other donors' samples.

V is TRBV6-5 and J is TRBJ1-4; D ambiguous. This CDR3 has 14 amino acids. Trimming stripped 0 bases from V and 5 bases from J, with 7 bases between. CDR1 MNHEY and CDR2 SVGAGI come from the germline V gene. CDR3 sequence: CASSYSDGNEKLFF. For the CDR3, the DNA is TGTGCCAGCAGTTACTCGGACGGGAATGAAAAACTGTTTTTT.

The J gene is TRBJ1-3, the V gene TRBV27; 8 bases are shared with TRBD1. Trimming removed 6 bases from V and 0 bases from J; junction bases left unmatched: 4. CDR1 is MNHEY and CDR2 is SMNVEV in the germline V gene (reference sequence). The length of the CDR3 is 15 residues. The CDR3 sequence: CASRPRGHSGNTIYF. As DNA, the CDR3 is TGTGCCAGCAGACCCAGGGGGCACTCTGGAAACACCATATATTTT.

This clonotype turned up a few times. The chain employs TRBV6-1 and TRBJ2-4, with D uncertain. The CDR3 consists of 15 residues. Trimming removed 6 bases at V and 0 bases at J, with 12 bases between. Germline CDR1 and CDR2: MNHNS and SASEGT. The CDR3 loop reads CASRVYTVAKNIQYF. In nucleotides, the CDR3 is TGTGCCAGCAGGGTTTATACAGTAGCCAAAAACATTCAGTACTTC.